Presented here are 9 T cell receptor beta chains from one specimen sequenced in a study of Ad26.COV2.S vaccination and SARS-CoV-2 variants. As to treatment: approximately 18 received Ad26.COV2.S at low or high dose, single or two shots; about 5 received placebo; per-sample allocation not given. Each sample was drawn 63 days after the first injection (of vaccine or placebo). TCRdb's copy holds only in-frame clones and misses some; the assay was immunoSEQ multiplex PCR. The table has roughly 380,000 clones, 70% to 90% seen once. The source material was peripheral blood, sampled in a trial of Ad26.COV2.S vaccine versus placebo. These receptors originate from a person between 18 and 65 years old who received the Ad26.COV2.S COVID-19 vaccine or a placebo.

This chain's CDR3 is CAWSDGSTGTTETQYF. The CDR3, as DNA: TGTGCCTGGAGTGACGGGTCCACCGGGACTACAGAGACCCAGTACTTC. The V call is TRBV30, the J call TRBJ2-5; TRBD2 matches 7 bases. Germline trimming cut 1 base from V and 4 bases from J; bases unmatched to any gene: 12. The CDR3 runs to 16 residues. Germline assignment: CDR1 GTSNPN and CDR2 SVGIG (reference sequence). Using reference TRBV30 and TRBJ2-5 for the parts outside the CDR3, the full variable domain is SQTIHQWPATLVQPVGSPLSLECTVEGTSNPNLYWYRQAAGRGLQLLFYSVGIGQISSEVPQNLSASRPQDRQFILSSKKLLLSDSGFYLCAWSDGSTGTTETQYFGPGTRLLVL.

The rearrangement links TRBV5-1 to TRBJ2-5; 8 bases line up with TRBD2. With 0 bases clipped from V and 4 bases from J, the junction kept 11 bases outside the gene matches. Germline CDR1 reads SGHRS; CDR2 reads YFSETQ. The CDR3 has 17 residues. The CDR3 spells CASSLDLRGEVGETQYF. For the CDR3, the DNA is TGCGCCAGCAGCTTGGACTTGCGGGGGGAGGTTGGAGAGACCCAGTACTTC.

CDR3 DNA sequence: TGTGCCAGCAGCTTAGTGGGGGGGCGGAACACCATATATTTT. Its protein product is CASSLVGGRNTIYF. V and J are TRBV11-2 and TRBJ1-3; possible D gene TRBD1, 6 bases. V shed 1 base and J shed 7 bases, with 11 bases lying between them. This CDR3 region has 14 residues. CDR1 and CDR2 from the germline V gene are SGHAT and FQNNGV. Together with reference TRBV11-2 and TRBJ1-3, the CDR3 gives the full variable domain: EAGVAQSPRYKIIEKRQSVAFWCNPISGHATLYWYQQILGQGPKLLIQFQNNGVVDDSQLPKDRFSAERLKGVDSTLKIQPAKLEDSAVYLCASSLVGGRNTIYFGEGSWLTVV.

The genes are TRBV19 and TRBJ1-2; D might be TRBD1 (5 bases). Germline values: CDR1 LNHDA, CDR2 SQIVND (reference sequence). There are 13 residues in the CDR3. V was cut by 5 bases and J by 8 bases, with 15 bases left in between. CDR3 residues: CASSVGEGYGYTF. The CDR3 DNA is TGTGCCAGTAGTGTCGGGGAGGGGTACGGCTACACCTTC.

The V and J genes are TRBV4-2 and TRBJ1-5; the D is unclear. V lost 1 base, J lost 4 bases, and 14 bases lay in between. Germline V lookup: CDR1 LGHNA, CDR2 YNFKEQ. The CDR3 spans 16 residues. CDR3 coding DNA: TGTGCCAGCAGCCAAGGGCGGGTAGAAGGGAATCAGCCCCAGCATTTT. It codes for CASSQGRVEGNQPQHF.

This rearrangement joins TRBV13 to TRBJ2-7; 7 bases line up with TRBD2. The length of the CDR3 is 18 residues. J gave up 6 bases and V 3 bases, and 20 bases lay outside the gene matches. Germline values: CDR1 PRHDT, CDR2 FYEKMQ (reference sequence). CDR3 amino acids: CASSFKAGVAAVGGEQYF. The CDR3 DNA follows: TGTGCCAGCAGCTTTAAGGCGGGGGTCGCCGCGGTGGGGGGCGAGCAGTACTTC.

CDR3: CASSSPRDSYEQYF. The DNA of the CDR3 is TGTGCCAGCAGCTCCCCCAGGGACTCCTACGAGCAGTACTTC. The chain employs TRBV7-2 and TRBJ2-7; tentatively, D is TRBD1 (5 bases). The V end was cut by 4 bases, the J end by 0 bases, with 10 bases between. Germline values: CDR1 SGHTA, CDR2 FQGNSA. The CDR3 runs to 14 residues.

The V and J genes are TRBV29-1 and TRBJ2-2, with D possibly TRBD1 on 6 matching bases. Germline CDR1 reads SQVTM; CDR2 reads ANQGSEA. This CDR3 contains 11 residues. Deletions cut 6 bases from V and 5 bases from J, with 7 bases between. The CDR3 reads CSVQGTGELFF. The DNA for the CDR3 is TGCAGCGTACAGGGTACCGGGGAGCTGTTTTTT.

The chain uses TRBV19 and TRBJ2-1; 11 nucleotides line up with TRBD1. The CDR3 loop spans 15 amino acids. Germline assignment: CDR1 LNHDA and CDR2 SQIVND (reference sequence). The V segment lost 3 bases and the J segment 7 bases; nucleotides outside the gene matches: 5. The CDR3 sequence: CASSIGDRGGNEQFF. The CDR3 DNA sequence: TGTGCCAGTAGTATCGGGGACAGGGGGGGGAATGAGCAGTTCTTC.